This T cell receptor beta chain was identified in a study of blood T cell repertoires in COVID-19. Whole-study context: Researchers got acute and convalescent COVID-19 samples from the United States, Italy and Spain. T cells, B-cell-depleted T cells, or PBMCs provided the cDNA or gDNA that served as material.

In the original analysis: Quantification of nucleated cells was approximated via reference gene primer amplification. Profiling relied on immunoSEQ multiplex PCR, and the TCRdb table lists in-frame clones only, not all of them. The V and J calls and clone size were taken over from that table, and D and trimming were inferred from the DNA. The data contain about 63,000 clones, around three quarters of them singletons. CDR3 size: 15 residues. Trimming removed 5 bases from V and 5 bases from J; junction bases left unmatched: 9. Germline CDR1 and CDR2: SGHVS and FQNEAQ. The clonotype comes from a human donor in a cohort sampled during active COVID-19. The chain uses TRBV7-8 and TRBJ1-1; 9 nucleotides line up with TRBD1. Specimen: peripheral blood. CDR3 coding DNA: TGTGCCAGCAGCCGCATGACAGGGGGGTGGACTGAAGCTTTCTTT. This translates into CASSRMTGGWTEAFF. Full variable domain (remainder filled in from reference TRBV7-8 and TRBJ1-1): GAGVSQSPRYKVAKRGQDVALRCDPISGHVSLFWYQQALGQGPEFLTYFQNEAQLDKSGLPSDRFFAERPEGSVSTLKIQRTQQEDSAVYLCASSRMTGGWTEAFFGQGTRLTVV.